These T cell receptor beta chains were read from a single sample in a study of blood T cell repertoires in COVID-19. The assay was immunoSEQ multiplex PCR, and TCRdb's table has in-frame clones only and misses some. This table has over 15,000 clones, 65% to 80% appearing once. The sequenced sample consisted of peripheral blood. These receptors all stem from a man between 65 and 85 years old with COVID-19, enrolled during active disease. CDR3s include the opening cysteine and the closing phenylalanine or tryptophan. A D gene is named only where the DNA matches it firmly. Where a row states a size, it is once, few, many or the class of an expanded clone; other rows omit it.

D: TRBD2
J: TRBJ2-7
size: NA
V: TRBV29-1
DNA: TGCAGCGCCTACCCCGCTAGCGGGAGACCCGACGAGCAGTACTTC
CDR3: CSAYPASGRPDEQYF

D: TRBD2
J: TRBJ2-7
size: NA
V: TRBV5-1
DNA: TGCGCCAGCAGCGGGGGGACTAGCCACTACATCGAGCAGTACTTC
CDR3: CASSGGTSHYIEQYF

D: TRBD2
J: TRBJ2-7
size: NA
V: TRBV10-3
DNA: TGTGCCATCAGTGCCCGTGTGGGGGGGTTAACCTACGAGCAGTACTTC
CDR3: CAISARVGGLTYEQYF

D: NA
J: TRBJ2-7
size: NA
V: TRBV7-9
DNA: TGTGCCAGCAGCCCGGGAAGCATCTACGAGCAGTGCTTC
CDR3: CASSPGSIYEQCF

D: TRBD1
J: TRBJ1-5
size: NA
V: TRBV6-5
DNA: TGTGCCAGCAGTCCGCAACAGGGGGCTGGTCAGCCCCAGCATTTT
CDR3: CASSPQQGAGQPQHF

D: TRBD2
J: TRBJ2-7
size: NA
V: TRBV7-2
DNA: TGTGCCAGCAGTATACTAGCGGTTAGCTCCTACGAGCAGTACTTC
CDR3: CASSILAVSSYEQYF

D: NA
J: TRBJ1-3
size: once
V: TRBV18
DNA: TGTGCCAGCTCACCACCGGAGGGGTACGGAAACACCATATATTTT
CDR3: CASSPPEGYGNTIYF

D: NA
J: TRBJ2-5
size: NA
V: TRBV10-3
DNA: TGTGCCATCAGTGATCAATACCAAGAGACCCAGTACTTC
CDR3: CAISDQYQETQYF

D: NA
J: TRBJ1-5
size: NA
V: TRBV18
DNA: TGTGCCAGCTCACCTAAAGCACTTCGGCCCCAGCATTTT
CDR3: CASSPKALRPQHF

D: NA
J: TRBJ1-6
size: NA
V: TRBV27
DNA: TGTGCCAGCAGTGCCCAGTATTATAATTCACCCCTCCACTTT
CDR3: CASSAQYYNSPLHF

D: NA
J: TRBJ2-1
size: NA
V: TRBV18
DNA: TGTGCCAGCTCACCACCGCGACGCGGTGCCTACAATGAGCAGTTCTTC
CDR3: CASSPPRRGAYNEQFF